The 20 T cell receptor beta chains listed next were all sequenced from one sample in a study of OX40 agonist ivuxolimab in advanced cancers. Profiling relied on immunoSEQ multiplex PCR, and the TCRdb table lists in-frame clones only, not all of them. Here the sample spans about 20,000 clones, more than 75% being singletons. This material consisted of CD4+ or CD8+ T cells sorted from blood, taken in a trial of the OX40 agonist ivuxolimab. These receptor sequences come from an adult with an advanced solid tumor such as melanoma, head and neck, liver or kidney cancer.

This chain joins TRBV4-3 and TRBJ1-6, with D maybe TRBD1 (6 bases). The CDR3 length is 16 residues. Germline V gives CDR1 LGHNA, CDR2 YSLEER. V dropped 0 bases and J dropped 10 bases, with 16 bases sitting between them. The CDR3 region has the DNA TGCGCCAGCAGCCAAGAAGGTGGACAGTTTGGCTCACCCCTCCACTTT. This encodes CASSQEGGQFGSPLHF.

This rearrangement joins TRBV7-6 to TRBJ1-3; D might be TRBD1 (6 bases). V was trimmed by 4 bases and J by 0 bases, leaving 19 bases between them. The CDR3 extends over 18 amino acids. CDR1 is SGHVS, CDR2 FNYEAQ, per germline. The CDR3 loop is CASSWDNAGLSSGNTIYF. The DNA for the CDR3 is TGTGCCAGCAGCTGGGACAACGCGGGATTAAGCTCTGGAAACACCATATATTTT. Full variable domain (outside the CDR3, taken from reference TRBV7-6 and TRBJ1-3): GAGVSQSPRYKVTKRGQDVALRCDPISGHVSLYWYRQALGQGPEFLTYFNYEAQQDKSGLPNDRFSAERPEGSISTLTIQRTEQRDSAMYRCASSWDNAGLSSGNTIYFGEGSWLTVV.

This chain uses TRBV27 with TRBJ1-5; the D is unclear. The CDR3 runs 12 residues. Germline V CDR1 and CDR2: MNHEY, SMNVEV (reference sequence). V dropped 4 bases and J dropped 7 bases, with 8 bases sitting between them. The CDR3 DNA sequence: TGTGCCAGCAGTTCATGGGCCCAGCCCCAGCATTTT. Amino acid sequence: CASSSWAQPQHF.

The chain links TRBV7-9 to TRBJ2-2; weak D call: TRBD2 (6 bases). Trimming cost V 5 bases and J 3 bases, with 13 bases left between them. CDR1 is SEHNR and CDR2 is FQNEAQ in the germline V gene (reference sequence). The CDR3 is 15 amino acids. CDR3 DNA: TGTGCCAGCAGCATGGTCGGGAGCTACACCGGGGAGCTGTTTTTT. As protein: CASSMVGSYTGELFF. The whole variable domain, remainder taken from reference TRBV7-9 and TRBJ2-2, is DTGVSQNPRHKITKRGQNVTFRCDPISEHNRLYWYRQTLGQGPEFLTYFQNEAQLEKSRLLSDRFSAERPKGSFSTLEIQRTEQGDSAMYLCASSMVGSYTGELFFGEGSRLTVL.

This clone was counted once. The chain combines TRBV28 with TRBJ1-5; D remains ambiguous. Trimming cost V 4 bases and J 0 bases, with 7 bases left between them. The germline gives CDR1 MDHEN, CDR2 SYDVKM. The CDR3 spans 14 residues. The DNA for the CDR3 is TGTGCCAGCAGTTCAATCAATAGCAATCAGCCCCAGCATTTT. Translated, it gives CASSSINSNQPQHF.

V usage is TRBV4-2 and J usage is TRBJ2-3; no definite D call. The germline V and J ends were trimmed by 0 bases and 1 base, with 8 bases remaining between them. The CDR3 length is 15 residues. Germline V gives CDR1 LGHNA, CDR2 YNFKEQ. For the CDR3, the DNA is TGTGCCAGCAGCCAAGATCTTAGGGGCACAGATACGCAGTATTTT. Encoded protein: CASSQDLRGTDTQYF.

J is TRBJ1-1 and V is TRBV18, with D maybe TRBD1 (5 bases). Trimming shortened V by 4 bases and J by 6 bases, and 12 bases separated the two germline ends. CDR1 is KGHSH, CDR2 LQKENI, per germline. This CDR3 has 13 amino acids. The CDR3 nucleotides are TGTGCCAGCTCACTTCCAAGGGGCGCTGAAGCTTTCTTT. Amino acid sequence: CASSLPRGAEAFF. The full variable domain, completed using reference TRBV18 and TRBJ1-1, is NAGVMQNPRHLVRRRGQEARLRCSPMKGHSHVYWYRQLPEEGLKFMVYLQKENIIDESGMPKERFSAEFPKEGPSILRIQQVVRGDSAAYFCASSLPRGAEAFFGQGTRLTVV.

This sequence joins TRBV11-2 and TRBJ2-1; a possible D gene is TRBD1 (5 bases). CDR3 length equals 16 residues. The germline V gene has CDR1 SGHAT and CDR2 FQNNGV. V was trimmed by 7 bases and J by 5 bases, leaving 21 bases between them. The CDR3 sequence: CASTSWGLGVNNEQFF. The CDR3 DNA reads as TGTGCCAGCACCTCGTGGGGCTTAGGGGTAAACAATGAGCAGTTCTTC.

The sample holds a few counts of this clone. The rearrangement links TRBV6-5 to TRBJ2-5, with D possibly TRBD2 on 6 matching bases. From germline, CDR1 is MNHEY and CDR2 SVGAGI. The CDR3 sequence is 12 residues long. V was pared by 7 bases and J by 1 base, with 7 bases between. The CDR3 region is CASTGGQETQYF. The CDR3 nucleotides read TGTGCCAGCACCGGGGGCCAAGAGACCCAGTACTTC.

The V call is TRBV4-3, the J call TRBJ2-2, with D possibly called TRBD1 or TRBD2 (5 bases each). V was pared by 2 bases and J by 4 bases, with 11 bases between. Per the germline V gene, CDR1 is LGHNA and CDR2 is YSLEER. The CDR3 is 15 amino acids. CDR3 loop: CASSQKRGVTGELFF. For the CDR3, the DNA is TGCGCCAGCAGCCAAAAAAGAGGGGTCACCGGGGAGCTGTTTTTT.

Only a few counts were recorded for this clone. The rearrangement uses TRBV2 and TRBJ1-1; D gene ambiguous. The CDR3 covers 13 residues. Trimming took off 10 bases at V and 1 base at J, with 13 bases between the two ends. CDR1 SNHLY and CDR2 FYNNEI come from the germline V gene. This CDR3 is CANSPVGNTEAFF. CDR3 in DNA: TGTGCCAACAGCCCCGTGGGGAACACTGAAGCTTTCTTT.

The chain links TRBV28 to TRBJ2-7; 7 bases agree with TRBD1. The CDR3 totals 16 residues. Germline trimming cut 5 bases from V and 3 bases from J; bases unmatched to any gene: 13. Germline V CDR1 and CDR2: MDHEN, SYDVKM. The chain's CDR3 is CASSRDDRAPYYEQYF. The CDR3 nucleotides are TGTGCCAGCAGTCGCGACGACAGGGCTCCTTACTACGAGCAGTACTTC.

This clone has a single count. This sequence joins TRBV2 and TRBJ1-6; 9 nucleotides agree with TRBD1. This CDR3 is built from 14 residues. Germline V gives CDR1 SNHLY, CDR2 FYNNEI. After removal of 6 bases from V and 10 bases from J, the junction contained 7 bases not matched to a gene. The CDR3 protein is CASRPGQGISPLHF. Written as DNA, the CDR3 is TGTGCCAGCAGGCCGGGACAGGGAATCTCACCCCTCCACTTT.

The chain joins TRBV5-5 to TRBJ2-5, with TRBD2 matching 8 bases. This CDR3 spans 15 amino acids. CDR1 and CDR2 from the germline V gene are SGHKS and YYEKEE (reference sequence). V gave up 4 bases and J gave up 4 bases; unmatched junction bases: 9. Written as DNA, the CDR3 is TGTGCCAGCAGCCCAGGGATCGGGAGGGGAGAGACCCAGTACTTC. It translates to CASSPGIGRGETQYF.

This sequence joins TRBV4-1 and TRBJ1-3; D is uncertain. This CDR3 is 12 amino acids long. The germline V gene has CDR1 MGHRA and CDR2 YSYEKL. Trimming left V 0 bases short and J 9 bases short, with 6 bases between. Here the CDR3 DNA reads TGCGCCAGCAGCCAAGAGGGTGGCACCATATATTTT. Its protein product is CASSQEGGTIYF.

The V gene is TRBV5-8, the J gene TRBJ2-3; D is possibly TRBD2 (7 bases). Trimming removed 3 bases from V and 5 bases from J, with 16 bases in between. Germline CDR1 SGHTS, CDR2 YDEGEE. The CDR3 is 15 residues long. CDR3 DNA: TGTGCCAGCAGCTCTAGTGGGGGGGCCGTAGATACGCAGTATTTT. It is translated as CASSSSGGAVDTQYF.

V gene TRBV27 combines with J gene TRBJ2-1; maybe TRBD2 (7 bases). CDR3 size: 15 residues. Germline assignment: CDR1 MNHEY and CDR2 SMNVEV (reference sequence). Trimming removed 8 bases from V and 7 bases from J, with 21 bases in between. CDR3 nucleotide sequence: TGTGCCAGCTCCCCGGGAGTGGGGGGGCGGAATGAGCAGTTCTTC. As protein: CASSPGVGGRNEQFF.

V and J are TRBV4-1 and TRBJ2-7; 9 bases are shared with TRBD1. The CDR3 runs 14 residues. From germline, CDR1 is MGHRA and CDR2 YSYEKL. The ends lost 0 bases at V and 6 bases at J; junction bases unmatched: 3. The CDR3 sequence is CASSQEGQGGEQYF. In DNA form, the CDR3 reads TGCGCCAGCAGCCAAGAGGGACAGGGAGGCGAGCAGTACTTC.

J is TRBJ2-3 and V is TRBV4-3; no clear D. Germline V gene lookup returns CDR1 LGHNA and CDR2 YSLEER. This CDR3 comprises 12 residues. The V and J ends lost 4 bases and 5 bases respectively, with 7 bases between them. DNA of the CDR3: TGCGCCAGCAGCCTGGGCGGAGATACGCAGTATTTT. As protein: CASSLGGDTQYF.

The rearrangement uses TRBV5-1 and TRBJ1-3; weak D call: TRBD1 (5 bases). The V end was cut by 3 bases, the J end by 0 bases, with 10 bases between. The germline CDR1 and CDR2 sequences are SGHRS and YFSETQ. The CDR3 length is 15 residues. CDR3 in DNA: TGCGCCAGCAGCTCCGACAGTCGCTCTGGAAACACCATATATTTT. It is translated as CASSSDSRSGNTIYF. Drawing the rest from reference TRBV5-1 and TRBJ1-3, the complete variable domain is KAGVTQTPRYLIKTRGQQVTLSCSPISGHRSVSWYQQTPGQGLQFLFEYFSETQRNKGNFPGRFSGRQFSNSRSEMNVSTLELGDSALYLCASSSDSRSGNTIYFGEGSWLTVV.